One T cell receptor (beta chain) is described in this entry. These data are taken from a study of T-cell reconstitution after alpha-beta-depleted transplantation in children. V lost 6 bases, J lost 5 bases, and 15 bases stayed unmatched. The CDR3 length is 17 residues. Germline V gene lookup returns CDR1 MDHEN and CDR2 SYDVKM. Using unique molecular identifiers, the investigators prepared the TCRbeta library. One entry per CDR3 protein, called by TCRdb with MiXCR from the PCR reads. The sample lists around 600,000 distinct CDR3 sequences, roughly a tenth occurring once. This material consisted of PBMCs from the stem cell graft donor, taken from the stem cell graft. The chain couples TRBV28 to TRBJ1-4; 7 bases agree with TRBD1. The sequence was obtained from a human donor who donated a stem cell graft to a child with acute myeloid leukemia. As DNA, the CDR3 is TGTGCCAGCAGCCGAGGGGGGGTGACAGGGCTGAATGAAAAACTGTTTTTT. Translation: CASSRGGVTGLNEKLFF.